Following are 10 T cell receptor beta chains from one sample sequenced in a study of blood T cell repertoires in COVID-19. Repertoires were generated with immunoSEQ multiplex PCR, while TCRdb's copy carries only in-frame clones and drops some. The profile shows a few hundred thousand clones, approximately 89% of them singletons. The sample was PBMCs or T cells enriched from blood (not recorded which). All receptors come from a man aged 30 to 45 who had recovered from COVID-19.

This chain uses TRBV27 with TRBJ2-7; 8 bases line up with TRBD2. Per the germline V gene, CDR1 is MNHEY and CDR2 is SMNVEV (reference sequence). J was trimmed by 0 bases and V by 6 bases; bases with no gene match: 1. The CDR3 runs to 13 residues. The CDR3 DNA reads TGTGCCAGCAGACTAGCGGTCTCCTACGAGCAGTACTTC. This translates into CASRLAVSYEQYF.

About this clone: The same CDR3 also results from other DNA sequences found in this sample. This CDR3 reads CASSYSKGAEAFF. The CDR3 DNA reads TGTGCCAGCAGTTACTCGAAAGGAGCTGAAGCTTTCTTT. The rearrangement joins TRBV6-6 to TRBJ1-1; D unresolved. CDR3 length: 13 amino acids. CDR1 is MNHNY, CDR2 SVGAGI, per germline (reference sequence). V was shortened by 0 bases and J by 6 bases, with 8 bases between the two germline ends.

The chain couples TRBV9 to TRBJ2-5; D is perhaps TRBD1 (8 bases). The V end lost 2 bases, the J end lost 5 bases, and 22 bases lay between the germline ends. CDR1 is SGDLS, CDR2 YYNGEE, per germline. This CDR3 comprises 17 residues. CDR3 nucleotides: TGTGCCAGCAGCGTCGGTACAGTAGGACAGGGAGGGGAGACCCAGTACTTC. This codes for CASSVGTVGQGGETQYF.

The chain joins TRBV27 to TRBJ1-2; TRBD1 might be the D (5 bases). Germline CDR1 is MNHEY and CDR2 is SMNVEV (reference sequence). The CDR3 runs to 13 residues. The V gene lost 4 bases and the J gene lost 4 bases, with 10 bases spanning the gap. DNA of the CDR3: TGTGCCAGCAGTTACGCAGGGTTCTATGGCTACACCTTC. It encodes CASSYAGFYGYTF.

The CDR3 DNA follows: TGTGCCAGCAGTTACTCGAATGCCAGGGGGGATTCACCCCTCCACTTT. Translation: CASSYSNARGDSPLHF. This chain uses TRBV6-5 with TRBJ1-6, with TRBD1 identical over 7 bases. CDR3 size: 16 residues. The germline gives CDR1 MNHEY, CDR2 SVGAGI. The V and J ends lost 0 bases and 8 bases, in that order; junction bases with no gene match: 7.

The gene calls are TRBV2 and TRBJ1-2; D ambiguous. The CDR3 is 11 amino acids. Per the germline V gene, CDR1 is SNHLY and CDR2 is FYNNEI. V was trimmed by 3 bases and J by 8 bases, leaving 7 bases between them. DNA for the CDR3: TGTGCCAGCAGTGAGCCGAGGGGCTACACCTTC. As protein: CASSEPRGYTF.

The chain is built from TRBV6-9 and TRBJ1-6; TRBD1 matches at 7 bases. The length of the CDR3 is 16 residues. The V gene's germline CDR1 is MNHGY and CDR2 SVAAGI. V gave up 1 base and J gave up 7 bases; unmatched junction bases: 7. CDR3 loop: CASSYYPGQFNSPLHF. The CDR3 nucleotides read TGTGCCAGCAGTTATTATCCGGGACAGTTCAATTCACCCCTCCACTTT.

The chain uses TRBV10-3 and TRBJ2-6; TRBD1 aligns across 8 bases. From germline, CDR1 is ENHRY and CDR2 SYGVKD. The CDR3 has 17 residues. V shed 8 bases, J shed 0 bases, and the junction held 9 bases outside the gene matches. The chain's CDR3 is CAILGSGGVSGANVLTF. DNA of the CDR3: TGTGCCATCCTCGGATCAGGGGGCGTCTCTGGGGCCAACGTCCTGACTTTC.

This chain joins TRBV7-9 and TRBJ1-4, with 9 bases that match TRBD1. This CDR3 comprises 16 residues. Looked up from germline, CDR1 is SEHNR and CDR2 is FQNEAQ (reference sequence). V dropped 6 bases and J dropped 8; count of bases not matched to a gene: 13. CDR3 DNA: TGTGCCAGCAGGGGGACAGGGCAGCTTAGGGGAGAAAAACTGTTTTTT. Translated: CASRGTGQLRGEKLFF.

The chain's CDR3 is CASIERQGVEQPQHF. In nucleotides, the CDR3 is TGTGCCAGTATAGAGAGACAGGGGGTTGAACAGCCCCAGCATTTT. The chain uses TRBV19 and TRBJ1-5; 9 bases line up with TRBD1. Trimming took 7 bases from V and 7 from J; bases not matched to a gene: 11. Germline values: CDR1 LNHDA, CDR2 SQIVND (reference sequence). This CDR3 has 15 residues. The full variable domain, in which reference TRBV19 and TRBJ1-5 provide the parts outside the CDR3, is DGGITQSPKYLFRKEGQNVTLSCEQNLNHDAMYWYRQDPGQGLRLIYYSQIVNDFQKGDIAEGYSVSREKKESFPLTVTSAQKNPTAFYLCASIERQGVEQPQHFGDGTRLSIL.